The present T cell receptor (beta chain) was sequenced within a study of early T cells in non-severe SARS-CoV-2 infection. For the study at large: Sequencing of bulk RNA from unsorted whole blood was done, without chain pairing. Study-level findings and limits: Matching results from VDJdb favored anti-spike CD8 responses, leaving private and CD4 specificities undetected.

Unique molecular identifiers (one per individual cDNA molecule) were attached. TCRdb ran MiXCR on the 5' RACE reads and lists one entry per CDR3 protein. The sample holds about 35,000 distinct CDR3 sequences, roughly 5.7% seen once. In its sample, this clonotype was seen many times. Its antigen is currently unknown. With 5 bases removed from V and 5 bases from J, the gap between germline ends came to 18 bases. The CDR3 is made up of 15 amino acids. CDR1 and CDR2 (germline): MNHEY, SMNVEV (reference sequence). This clonotype originated in an adult who was a healthcare worker with PCR-confirmed SARS-CoV-2 infection or an uninfected control (not recorded which). Input material: whole blood. The chain couples TRBV27 to TRBJ1-2; D is perhaps TRBD1 (6 bases). In DNA, the CDR3 is TGTGCCAGCAGTCCACAGGGATCCCGATGGTATGGCTACACCTTC. Translating gives CASSPQGSRWYGYTF.